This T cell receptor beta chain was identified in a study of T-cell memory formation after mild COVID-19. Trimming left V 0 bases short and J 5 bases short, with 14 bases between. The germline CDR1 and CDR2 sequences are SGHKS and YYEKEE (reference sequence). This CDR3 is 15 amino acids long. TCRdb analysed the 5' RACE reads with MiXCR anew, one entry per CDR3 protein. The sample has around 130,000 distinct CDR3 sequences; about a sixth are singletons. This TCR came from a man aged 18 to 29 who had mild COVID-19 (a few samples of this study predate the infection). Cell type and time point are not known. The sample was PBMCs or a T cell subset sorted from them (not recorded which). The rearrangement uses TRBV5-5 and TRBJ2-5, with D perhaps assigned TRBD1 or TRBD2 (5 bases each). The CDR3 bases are TGTGCCAGCAGCTTGGCCGGGAACGAGGGGGAGACCCAGTACTTC. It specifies CASSLAGNEGETQYF.